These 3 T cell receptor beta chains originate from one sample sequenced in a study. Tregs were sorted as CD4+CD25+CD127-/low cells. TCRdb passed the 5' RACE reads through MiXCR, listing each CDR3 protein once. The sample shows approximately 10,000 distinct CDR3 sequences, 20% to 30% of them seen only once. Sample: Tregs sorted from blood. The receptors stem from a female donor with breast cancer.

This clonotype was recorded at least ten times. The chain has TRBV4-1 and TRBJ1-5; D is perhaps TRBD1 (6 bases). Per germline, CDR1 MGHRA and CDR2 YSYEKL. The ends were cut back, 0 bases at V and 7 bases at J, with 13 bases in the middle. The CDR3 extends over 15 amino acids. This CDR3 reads CASSQDRTAGQPQHF. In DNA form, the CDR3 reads TGCGCCAGCAGCCAAGACCGGACAGCGGGGCAGCCCCAGCATTTT.

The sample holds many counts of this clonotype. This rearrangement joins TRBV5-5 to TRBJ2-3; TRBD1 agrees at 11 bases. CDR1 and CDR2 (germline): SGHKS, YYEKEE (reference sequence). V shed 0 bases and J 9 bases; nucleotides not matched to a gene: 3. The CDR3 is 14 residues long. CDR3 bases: TGTGCCAGCAGCTTGGGGGACAGGGGGGAAACGCAGTATTTT. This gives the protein CASSLGDRGETQYF.

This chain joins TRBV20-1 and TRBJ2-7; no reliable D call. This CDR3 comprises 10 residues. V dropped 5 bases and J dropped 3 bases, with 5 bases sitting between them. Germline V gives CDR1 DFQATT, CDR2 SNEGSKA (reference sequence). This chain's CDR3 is CSAGSYEQYF. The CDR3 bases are TGCAGTGCTGGCAGCTACGAGCAGTACTTC.